These 20 T cell receptor beta chains were all obtained from the same sample, sequenced in a study of T cell changes during pregnancy in multiple sclerosis. The table came from immunoSEQ multiplex PCR; TCRdb's copy has only in-frame clones and leaves some out. The sample consists of tens of thousands of clones, about 93% of them appearing once. Sequences were derived from CD4+ T cells from peripheral blood mononuclear cells, sampled in the second trimester of pregnancy. These receptors all come from a female donor with multiple sclerosis, enrolled in a pregnancy study.

This chain connects TRBV5-1 to TRBJ2-2; 9 positions match TRBD2. V lost 2 bases, J lost 6 bases, and 5 bases stayed unmatched. This CDR3 has 15 amino acids. Per germline, CDR1 SGHRS and CDR2 YFSETQ. The CDR3 protein is CASSFIAGVAGELFF. The CDR3 DNA reads as TGCGCCAGCAGCTTTATAGCGGGAGTGGCCGGGGAGCTGTTTTTT.

The chain has TRBV30 and TRBJ1-5; D is unresolved. V lost 0 bases to trimming and J lost 3 bases, with 9 bases between them. Per the germline V gene, CDR1 is GTSNPN and CDR2 is SVGIG (reference sequence). There are 14 residues in the CDR3. In nucleotides, the CDR3 is TGTGCCTGGAGTGTCTCCGGTAACAATCAGCCCCAGCATTTT. Translating gives CAWSVSGNNQPQHF.

The V call is TRBV28, the J call TRBJ2-6; D is possibly TRBD2 (6 bases). CDR1 is MDHEN, CDR2 SYDVKM, per germline. The V end was cut by 6 bases, the J end by 2 bases, with 11 bases between. The CDR3 sequence is 15 residues long. The CDR3 sequence is CASSPPGAGANVLTF. The CDR3 nucleotides read TGTGCCAGCAGCCCGCCGGGGGCTGGGGCCAACGTCCTGACTTTC.

J is TRBJ2-7 and V is TRBV5-8, with no clear D. The CDR3 is 15 amino acids. Trimming pared 1 base from V and 0 bases from J, leaving 11 bases between. Germline V CDR1 and CDR2: SGHTS, YDEGEE. CDR3 bases: TGTGCCAGCAGCTTGACAGTTACCAACTCCTACGAGCAGTACTTC. As protein: CASSLTVTNSYEQYF.

J is TRBJ2-1 and V is TRBV6-1, with 8 bases aligning to TRBD2. Germline V gives CDR1 MNHNS, CDR2 SASEGT. The CDR3 contains 15 residues. V lost 7 bases and J lost 4; bases outside the gene matches: 9. The CDR3 DNA sequence: TGTGCCAGCACCGGCGGGACTAGGATGTACAATGAGCAGTTCTTC. This codes for CASTGGTRMYNEQFF.

This sequence joins TRBV7-3 and TRBJ2-1; D is possibly TRBD1 (5 bases). This CDR3 contains 14 residues. Germline assignment: CDR1 SGHTA and CDR2 FQGTGA. The germline V and J ends were trimmed by 3 bases and 9 bases, with 15 bases remaining between them. CDR3 loop: CASSFSSRGTEQFF. The DNA of the CDR3 is TGTGCCAGCAGCTTCTCATCAAGGGGCACTGAGCAGTTCTTC.

The chain links TRBV14 to TRBJ1-2; 9 positions agree with TRBD1. The V and J ends lost 5 bases and 2 bases, in that order; junction bases with no gene match: 0. The germline gives CDR1 SGHDN, CDR2 FVKESK. CDR3 length equals 13 residues. CDR3 sequence: CASSGQGNYGYTF. The CDR3 DNA is TGTGCCAGCAGCGGACAGGGGAACTATGGCTACACCTTC.

This sequence joins TRBV21-1 and TRBJ2-7; the table assigns TRBD2, which was not confirmed against the DNA. TRBV21-1 is assigned pseudogene status. The CDR3 runs 14 residues. The CDR3 loop reads CASSNEREEYEQYF. DNA of the CDR3: TGTGCCAGCAGCAACGAGCGGGAGGAGTACGAGCAGTACTTC.

The chain recombines TRBV28 with TRBJ1-2; possible D gene TRBD1, 6 bases. CDR3 length: 17 amino acids. Germline CDR1 reads MDHEN; CDR2 reads SYDVKM. V was trimmed by 0 bases and J by 4 bases, leaving 18 bases between them. The chain's CDR3 is CASSLWDSGGASYGYTF. As DNA, the CDR3 is TGTGCCAGCAGTTTATGGGATTCGGGGGGGGCGAGCTATGGCTACACCTTC.

This clone was counted a single time. The chain joins TRBV27 to TRBJ1-1, with 8 nucleotides matching TRBD1. V lost 4 bases to trimming and J lost 5 bases; unmatched junction nucleotides: 6. Germline V CDR1 and CDR2: MNHEY, SMNVEV (reference sequence). The CDR3 has 14 amino acids. The CDR3 is CASSWQGAGTEAFF. The CDR3 coding sequence is TGTGCCAGCAGTTGGCAGGGGGCGGGTACTGAAGCTTTCTTT.

The chain uses TRBV4-2 and TRBJ2-7, with 10 bases lining up with TRBD2. V was pared by 2 bases and J by 6 bases, with 7 bases of the junction left unmatched. In germline, CDR1 is LGHNA, CDR2 YNFKEQ. This CDR3 is 15 amino acids long. DNA for the CDR3: TGTGCCAGCAGCCAACCAGAAGCGGGAGGGGGCGAGCAGTACTTC. Translated, it gives CASSQPEAGGGEQYF.

The gene calls are TRBV29-1 and TRBJ2-7; tentatively, D is TRBD2 (6 bases). The CDR3 has 13 residues. The V end lost 7 bases, the J end lost 6 bases, and 19 bases lay between the germline ends. CDR1 and CDR2 from the germline V gene are SQVTM and ANQGSEA. This chain's CDR3 is CSAAGTGRGEQYF. CDR3 bases: TGCAGCGCAGCCGGGACTGGGCGCGGCGAGCAGTACTTC.

This clone has just a few counts. This sequence joins TRBV5-8 and TRBJ2-7, with TRBD1 identical over 7 bases. CDR1 SGHTS and CDR2 YDEGEE come from the germline V gene. The J segment lost 2 bases and the V segment lost 4 bases, leaving 9 bases of the junction unmatched. The CDR3 is 15 residues long. DNA of the CDR3: TGTGCCAGCAGCCAAGGGGGCAGGGCAACCTACGAGCAGTACTTC. It encodes CASSQGGRATYEQYF.

The rearrangement joins TRBV18 to TRBJ1-2; 8 nucleotides agree with TRBD1. Germline assignment: CDR1 KGHSH and CDR2 LQKENI. With V trimmed by 6 bases and J by 8 bases, 20 bases remained unmatched. The length of the CDR3 is 17 residues. The CDR3 region has the DNA TGTGCCAGCTCGCCTGGACAGGGCCGATTAGGGGCTGAAGGCTACACCTTC. Amino acids: CASSPGQGRLGAEGYTF.

J is TRBJ2-3 and V is TRBV29-1; TRBD2 matches at 13 bases. Germline CDR1 SQVTM, CDR2 ANQGSEA. The CDR3 is 10 residues long. V trimming: 6 bases; J trimming: 14 bases; junction bases outside the gene matches: 2. Here the CDR3 DNA reads TGCAGCGTGACTAGCGGGAGGTTGTATTTT. Translated, it gives CSVTSGRLYF.

The rearrangement links TRBV29-1 to TRBJ2-1; the match to TRBD2 covers 9 bases. J gave up 5 bases and V 4 bases, and 6 bases lay outside the gene matches. Germline CDR1 is SQVTM and CDR2 is ANQGSEA. The CDR3 length is 14 residues. CDR3 region: CSVGGGRGHNEQFF. CDR3 DNA sequence: TGCAGCGTTGGAGGCGGGAGGGGACACAATGAGCAGTTCTTC.

J is TRBJ1-2 and V is TRBV5-4; D is uncertain. Germline-derived CDR1 and CDR2 are SGHNT and YYREEE (reference sequence). The CDR3 covers 14 residues. Trimming shortened V by 1 base and J by 2 bases, and 9 bases separated the two germline ends. The CDR3 region is CASSLTGTNYGYTF. In DNA, the CDR3 is TGTGCCAGCAGCTTGACGGGTACCAACTATGGCTACACCTTC.

This chain uses TRBV6-1 with TRBJ1-4; 10 positions match TRBD1. From germline, CDR1 is MNHNS and CDR2 SASEGT. Trimming took 10 bases from V and 5 from J; bases not matched to a gene: 7. This CDR3 has 14 residues. The CDR3 DNA is TGTGCCACCTCGGCGGGACAGGGGAATGAAAAACTGTTTTTT. Translating it yields CATSAGQGNEKLFF.

The chain carries TRBV5-1 and TRBJ1-3; D is undetermined. Germline CDR1 SGHRS, CDR2 YFSETQ. This CDR3 contains 13 residues. Deletions cut 6 bases from V and 1 base from J, with 8 bases between. CDR3 in DNA: TGCGCCAGCACAAACAGTTCTGGAAACACCATATATTTT. Protein product: CASTNSSGNTIYF.

Here the CDR3 reads CASSVGSGYSYEQYF. CDR3 sequence (DNA): TGTGCCAGCAGCGTAGGTAGCGGCTACTCCTACGAGCAGTACTTC. The chain has TRBV9 and TRBJ2-7, with TRBD2 as a possible D gene (6 bases). Germline V gives CDR1 SGDLS, CDR2 YYNGEE. CDR3 length: 15 amino acids. V lost 0 bases and J 0 bases, leaving 10 bases between the germline ends.